The 27 T cell receptor beta chains presented below share a single source sample, sequenced in a study of CXCR3-negative and CXCR3-positive naive CD8 T cells. The study's findings and limits: A higher hydrophobicity marked the TRB CDR3s of CXCR3-positive naive cells versus CXCR3-negative naive cells.

Which antigens these TCRs recognize remains unknown. The authors prepared UMI-labeled TRB cDNA libraries by 5' RACE. From its re-call of the 5' RACE reads, TCRdb lists each CDR3 protein once, without DNA. This table lists nearly 90,000 distinct CDR3 sequences. Sequencing was done on a sample of naive CXCR3+ CD8+ T cells from blood. Subset in this sample: CD45RO-CCR7+CD27+CD95- naive CD8+ T cells expressing CXCR3 (TNR3+). These TCRs come from a human donor in good health. Some clones in this sample may be carry-over from other donors' samples.

The J gene is TRBJ2-5, the V gene TRBV5-1; TCRdb designates TRBD1, a call that cannot be tested without DNA. This CDR3 is built from 15 residues. The germline V gene has CDR1 SGHRS and CDR2 YFSETQ. The CDR3 protein is CASSLVPGRGETQYF.

The chain joins TRBV6-5 to TRBJ2-1. CDR3 length: 12 amino acids. Germline CDR1 reads MNHEY; CDR2 reads SVGAGI. The CDR3 sequence: CASSYSKNEQFF.

The chain couples TRBV3-1 to TRBJ1-1. The CDR3 spans 16 residues. CDR1 is LGHDT and CDR2 is YNNKEL in the germline V gene (reference sequence). CDR3 protein: CASSPAGEGLNTEAFF.

The chain links TRBV6-1 to TRBJ1-4; TCRdb selects TRBD1, and the lack of DNA leaves this call unchecked. Germline CDR1 MNHNS, CDR2 SASEGT. The CDR3 contains 14 residues. CDR3 in amino acids: CASSGIQGGEKLFF.

The chain links TRBV29-1 to TRBJ2-1; the TRBD2 assignment by TCRdb is unverifiable without DNA. Germline V gene data show CDR1 as SQVTM and CDR2 as ANQGSEA. The CDR3 has 13 amino acids. This CDR3 is CSVDPSGNNEQFF.

The chain carries TRBV4-1 and TRBJ2-3; TCRdb's assignment of TRBD2 cannot be checked, as there is no DNA. CDR3 length: 17 residues. The germline CDR1 and CDR2 sequences are MGHRA and YSYEKL. The CDR3 spells CASSQEVGGLAGGTQYF.

The chain combines TRBV25-1 with TRBJ1-2; lacking DNA, the TRBD1 call made by TCRdb goes unchecked. Germline V CDR1 and CDR2: MGHDK, SYGVNS. This CDR3 spans 13 amino acids. CDR3 amino acids: CASSEGQHYGYTF.

The V call is TRBV6-5, the J call TRBJ2-1. CDR3 length: 15 residues. The germline CDR1 and CDR2 sequences are MNHEY and SVGAGI. Here the CDR3 reads CASSYPKGVYNEQFF.

The V gene is TRBV4-1, the J gene TRBJ2-5; absent DNA, TCRdb's TRBD1 call cannot be checked. Germline CDR1 and CDR2: MGHRA and YSYEKL. This CDR3 spans 13 amino acids. The CDR3 region is CASSQRPGETQYF.

V is TRBV4-1 and J is TRBJ1-6; TCRdb lists TRBD1, though no DNA is available to test this call. Germline V gene data show CDR1 as MGHRA and CDR2 as YSYEKL. This CDR3 contains 16 residues. The CDR3 protein is CASSPTRGNYNSPLHF.

The chain combines TRBV28 with TRBJ2-7; checking the TCRdb D call of TRBD1 is not possible without DNA. The CDR3 extends over 13 amino acids. Germline CDR1 reads MDHEN; CDR2 reads SYDVKM. CDR3 protein: CASSFQGAYEQYF.

The chain joins TRBV29-1 to TRBJ2-7; as DNA is missing, the TRBD1 call by TCRdb cannot be tested. CDR3 size: 18 residues. Germline V gene data show CDR1 as SQVTM and CDR2 as ANQGSEA. CDR3: CSVEKGDREGSGYYEQYF.

The chain uses TRBV19 and TRBJ2-5. Looked up from germline, CDR1 is LNHDA and CDR2 is SQIVND (reference sequence). The CDR3 is made up of 17 amino acids. The CDR3 is CASSIGYRGLSSETQYF.

This rearrangement joins TRBV28 to TRBJ1-2; the D call from TCRdb, TRBD1, cannot be confirmed without DNA. The CDR3 is 15 residues long. Germline V gene lookup returns CDR1 MDHEN and CDR2 SYDVKM. CDR3 region: CASSPLGGARYGYTF.

V is TRBV29-1 and J is TRBJ1-2; with no DNA, the TCRdb D assignment of TRBD1 cannot be verified. This CDR3 region has 15 residues. CDR1 is SQVTM, CDR2 ANQGSEA, per germline. The CDR3 loop reads CSVVTPGGPYYGYTF.

The gene calls are TRBV20-1 and TRBJ2-1; TCRdb designates TRBD2, a call that cannot be tested without DNA. This CDR3 has 15 amino acids. Germline lookup yields CDR1 DFQATT and CDR2 SNEGSKA (reference sequence). This chain's CDR3 is CSARTSGGAYNEQFF.

V is TRBV12-3 or TRBV12-4 and J is TRBJ1-2. The CDR3 contains 15 residues. The CDR3 spells CASSPYVDGNYGYTF.

The rearrangement uses TRBV4-1 and TRBJ2-7; TCRdb's assignment of TRBD2 cannot be checked, as there is no DNA. CDR1 and CDR2 from the germline V gene are MGHRA and YSYEKL. CDR3 length: 15 amino acids. The CDR3 spells CASSRKGLAGSEQYF.

The V and J genes are TRBV24-1 and TRBJ2-3; as DNA is missing, the TRBD1 call by TCRdb cannot be tested. The CDR3 totals 13 residues. Per the germline V gene, CDR1 is KGHDR and CDR2 is SFDVKD. The CDR3 loop reads CATSAPAGDPQYF.

The V call is TRBV28, the J call TRBJ2-7; the TCRdb call, TRBD2, lacks DNA for checking. Germline V lookup: CDR1 MDHEN, CDR2 SYDVKM. CDR3 length: 16 amino acids. The CDR3 loop is CASSFSSGLPSYEQYF.

The V gene is TRBV7-9, the J gene TRBJ2-1. This CDR3 is 13 amino acids long. Germline CDR1 and CDR2: SEHNR and FQNEAQ (reference sequence). CDR3 loop: CASFTGSYNEQFF.

J is TRBJ2-7 and V is TRBV28; the TRBD1 assignment by TCRdb is unverifiable without DNA. CDR1 MDHEN and CDR2 SYDVKM come from the germline V gene. The CDR3 loop spans 14 amino acids. CDR3 protein: CASQDWGGSYEQYF.

The chain employs TRBV7-2 and TRBJ2-1. Germline V gene sequence: CDR1 SGHTA, CDR2 FQGNSA. CDR3 length equals 14 residues. The CDR3 is CASSGEPTYNEQFF.

The chain employs TRBV6-2 or TRBV6-3 and TRBJ1-1; TCRdb lists TRBD1, though no DNA is available to test this call. The CDR3 totals 15 residues. CDR1 MNHEY and CDR2 SVGEGT come from the germline V gene. CDR3 sequence reads: CASSYSGQTNTEAFF.

The V gene is TRBV11-2, the J gene TRBJ2-7; TCRdb's D call, TRBD1, is unchecked because there is no DNA. Germline V gene sequence: CDR1 SGHAT, CDR2 FQNNGV. This CDR3 spans 14 amino acids. The CDR3 sequence is CASSLRDPTYEQYF.

The chain links TRBV29-1 to TRBJ2-2. This CDR3 contains 14 residues. CDR1 SQVTM and CDR2 ANQGSEA come from the germline V gene. The CDR3 reads CSAPNGGGAGELFF.

The chain employs TRBV7-9 and TRBJ2-7. Germline CDR1 SEHNR, CDR2 FQNEAQ (reference sequence). CDR3 size: 15 residues. CDR3 protein: CASSLGLGSLYEQYF.